This is a list of T cell receptor beta chains from one sample in a study of cytomegalovirus exposure and HLA in healthy donors. Sequencing used immunoSEQ multiplex PCR; TCRdb keeps in-frame clones, though not all of them. The sample lists 210,000 or so clones, over 80% occurring once. The sequencing input was PBMCs. All receptors come from a woman aged 50 to 60 in good health and CMV-seropositive. Each CDR3 is given with its conserved first and last residue. A D gene is named only where the DNA matches it firmly. Clone size is stated in some rows and not others, as once, few, many or a class when expanded.

cdr3_length	clone_size	d_call	v_call	j_call	cdr3_aa	cdr3_nt
13	NA	NA	TRBV30	TRBJ1-1	CAWSRQGGTEAFF	TGTGCCTGGAGTCGGCAGGGTGGGACTGAAGCTTTCTTT
16	NA	NA	TRBV4-2	TRBJ1-2	CASSQIGQLSYGGYTF	TGTGCCAGCAGCCAGATAGGACAGCTGTCCTATGGGGGCTACACCTTC
17	NA	NA	TRBV9	TRBJ1-4	CASSVGEGASTNEKLFF	TGTGCCAGCAGCGTAGGGGAAGGGGCGTCAACTAATGAAAAACTGTTTTTT
14	NA	NA	TRBV19	TRBJ2-7	CASSNPGSRAEQYF	TGTGCCAGTAGTAACCCGGGATCCCGGGCAGAGCAGTACTTC
14	NA	TRBD1	TRBV18	TRBJ2-1	CASSLGTGANEQFF	TGTGCCAGCTCGCTAGGGACAGGGGCTAATGAGCAGTTCTTC
15	NA	TRBD1	TRBV9	TRBJ1-4	CASSVGVRGNEKLFF	TGTGCCAGCAGCGTGGGCGTCAGGGGGAATGAAAAACTGTTTTTT
13	NA	NA	TRBV7-3	TRBJ1-1	CASSLVRNTEAFF	TGTGCCAGCAGCTTGGTGAGGAACACTGAAGCTTTCTTT
14	few	NA	TRBV2	TRBJ2-1	CASTGRGSYNEQFF	TGTGCCAGCACCGGGCGGGGATCCTACAATGAGCAGTTCTTC
12	NA	NA	TRBV2	TRBJ1-5	CASCREDQPQHF	TGTGCCAGCTGTCGAGAGGATCAGCCCCAGCATTTT
15	NA	NA	TRBV6-1	TRBJ1-5	CASSEGSSRNQPQHF	TGTGCCAGCAGTGAAGGGAGCAGCCGCAATCAGCCCCAGCATTTT
12	NA	NA	TRBV30	TRBJ1-1	CAWSDRGTEAFF	TGTGCCTGGAGTGATAGGGGGACTGAAGCTTTCTTT
17	NA	NA	TRBV4-1	TRBJ2-2	CASSQAVGGIDTGELFF	TGCGCCAGCAGCCAAGCTGTAGGGGGAATCGACACCGGGGAGCTGTTTTTT
16	NA	TRBD1	TRBV25-1	TRBJ1-2	CASSERGTDVNYGYTF	TGTGCCAGCAGTGAACGGGGGACAGACGTTAACTATGGCTACACCTTC
13	NA	NA	TRBV27	TRBJ2-1	CASSLLRGNEQFF	TGTGCCAGCAGTTTATTGCGGGGAAATGAGCAGTTCTTC
15	NA	NA	TRBV7-3	TRBJ1-1	CASSLTRRGNTEAFF	TGTGCCAGCAGCTTAACGCGCAGGGGGAACACTGAAGCTTTCTTT
14	few	TRBD1	TRBV6-5	TRBJ1-4	CASSFLDRVGKLFF	TGTGCCAGCAGTTTCCTGGACAGGGTTGGAAAACTGTTTTTT
16	once	NA	TRBV29-1	TRBJ1-1	CSVEGAGGRMNTEAFF	TGCAGCGTTGAAGGGGCGGGAGGGAGGATGAACACTGAAGCTTTCTTT